This TCR beta chain was recovered during a study of blood T cell repertoires in COVID-19. Germline loops: CDR1 MNHNY, CDR2 SVGAGI (reference sequence). V dropped 5 bases and J dropped 2; count of bases not matched to a gene: 17. The CDR3 totals 18 residues. Sequencing used immunoSEQ multiplex PCR; TCRdb keeps in-frame clones, though not all of them. The sample gives 410,000 or so clones, about nine tenths of which show up once; 1.4% is in the top ten. The V gene is TRBV6-6, the J gene TRBJ2-7; 8 positions match TRBD1. Sequencing was done on a sample of peripheral blood. This clonotype was sampled from a woman in her 30s with active or convalescent COVID-19. CDR3 amino acids: CASSQYGPDRDKPYEQYF. In DNA form, the CDR3 reads TGTGCCAGCAGTCAATACGGCCCGGACAGGGACAAACCCTACGAGCAGTACTTC.